Presented here are 20 T cell receptor beta chains from one specimen sequenced in a study of blood T cell repertoires in COVID-19. Clones were sequenced by immunoSEQ multiplex PCR, and TCRdb holds only the in-frame ones, with some missing. The sample shows 250,000 to 350,000 clones, about 85% of them seen only once. The sample consisted of PBMCs or T cells enriched from blood (not recorded which). All receptors come from a woman between 50 and 59 years old who had recovered from COVID-19.

This clone was observed a handful of times. The chain couples TRBV7-9 to TRBJ1-5; possibly TRBD1 for D (6 bases). This CDR3 has 13 amino acids. V was cut by 9 bases and J by 0 bases, with 9 bases left in between. CDR1 is SEHNR and CDR2 is FQNEAQ in the germline V gene (reference sequence). This CDR3 is CASGQNSNQPQHF. The CDR3 region has the DNA TGTGCCAGTGGACAGAATAGCAATCAGCCCCAGCATTTT.

This clone occurred once. V and J are TRBV14 and TRBJ1-1; unclear D gene. This CDR3 has 13 residues. V was cut by 0 bases and J by 4 bases, with 6 bases left in between. Per germline, CDR1 SGHDN and CDR2 FVKESK. In DNA form, the CDR3 reads TGTGCCAGCAGCCAAGAACTTGGCACTGAAGCTTTCTTT. This translates into CASSQELGTEAFF. The full variable domain, in which reference TRBV14 and TRBJ1-1 provide the parts outside the CDR3, is EAGVTQFPSHSVIEKGQTVTLRCDPISGHDNLYWYRRVMGKEIKFLLHFVKESKQDESGMPNNRFLAERTGGTYSTLKVQPAELEDSGVYFCASSQELGTEAFFGQGTRLTVV.

In the case of this clone: Other nucleotide sequences from this sample produce the same CDR3. The V and J genes are TRBV18 and TRBJ2-5; 7 nucleotides align to TRBD2. Germline V CDR1 and CDR2: KGHSH, LQKENI. The junction had 5 bases not matched to a gene; V was cut back by 2 bases and J by 5 bases. This CDR3 comprises 14 residues. CDR3: CASSPGQGGETQYF. In DNA, the CDR3 is TGTGCCAGCTCACCAGGCCAGGGAGGGGAGACCCAGTACTTC.

The chain has TRBV15 and TRBJ1-5; maybe TRBD1 (5 bases). The germline gives CDR1 LNHNV, CDR2 YYDKDF (reference sequence). V lost 5 bases and J 4 bases, leaving 15 bases between the germline ends. CDR3 size: 15 residues. The CDR3 coding sequence is TGTGCCACCAGCCGACGGACATACGGTAATCAGCCCCAGCATTTT. Amino acids: CATSRRTYGNQPQHF.

This clone was observed a single time. The chain carries TRBV6-6 and TRBJ2-3, with 10 bases aligning to TRBD2. The germline CDR1 and CDR2 sequences are MNHNY and SVGAGI (reference sequence). Trimming at V came to 5 bases and at J to 0 bases, leaving 5 bases not matched to a gene. There are 16 residues in the CDR3. This CDR3 is CASSAGLATSTDTQYF. In DNA form, the CDR3 reads TGTGCCAGCAGTGCGGGACTAGCGACTAGCACAGATACGCAGTATTTT.

V gene TRBV4-1 combines with J gene TRBJ1-1; 7 bases line up with TRBD1. The junction had 7 bases not matched to a gene; V was cut back by 2 bases and J by 1 base. In germline, CDR1 is MGHRA, CDR2 YSYEKL. The CDR3 has 16 residues. The CDR3, as DNA: TGCGCCAGCAGCCAACCCCTGACAGGGCGGAACACTGAAGCTTTCTTT. It encodes CASSQPLTGRNTEAFF.

V is TRBV19 and J is TRBJ1-1, with 9 bases that match TRBD1. The CDR3 has 14 amino acids. V lost 7 bases, J lost 4 bases, and 7 bases stayed unmatched. The V gene's germline CDR1 is LNHDA and CDR2 SQIVND (reference sequence). The CDR3 nucleotides read TGTGCCAGTACCTCCGGGACAGGGCTCACTGAAGCTTTCTTT. This encodes CASTSGTGLTEAFF. The variable domain in full, with the rest retrieved from reference TRBV19 and TRBJ1-1, is DGGITQSPKYLFRKEGQNVTLSCEQNLNHDAMYWYRQDPGQGLRLIYYSQIVNDFQKGDIAEGYSVSREKKESFPLTVTSAQKNPTAFYLCASTSGTGLTEAFFGQGTRLTVV.

The rearrangement links TRBV7-2 to TRBJ2-1; no firm D call. The CDR3 runs 13 residues. V lost 2 bases and J 4 bases, leaving 6 bases between the germline ends. The V gene's germline CDR1 is SGHTA and CDR2 FQGNSA. The CDR3 DNA reads TGTGCCAGCAGCTTAACGAGGTACAATGAGCAGTTCTTC. It yields the protein CASSLTRYNEQFF. The whole variable domain, filled in from reference TRBV7-2 and TRBJ2-1, reads GAGVSQSPSNKVTEKGKDVELRCDPISGHTALYWYRQSLGQGLEFLIYFQGNSAPDKSGLPSDRFSAERTGGSVSTLTIQRTQQEDSAVYLCASSLTRYNEQFFGPGTRLTVL.

The chain carries TRBV13 and TRBJ2-1, with 9 bases fitting TRBD2. V trimming: 5 bases; J trimming: 12 bases; junction bases outside the gene matches: 11. CDR1 is PRHDT and CDR2 is FYEKMQ in the germline V gene (reference sequence). The CDR3 runs to 14 residues. CDR3 in DNA: TGTGCCAGCAGCCCCAGGGGTAGCGGGAGAGCGCAGTTCTTC. The encoded protein is CASSPRGSGRAQFF.

This chain joins TRBV6-5 and TRBJ1-6, with a tentative D call TRBD1 (5 bases). V gave up 6 bases and J gave up 3 bases, with 12 bases separating them. This CDR3 has 15 amino acids. Germline V lookup: CDR1 MNHEY, CDR2 SVGAGI. The CDR3 DNA reads as TGTGCCAGCAGCCCAGGACACCACTATAATTCACCCCTCCACTTT. Its translation is CASSPGHHYNSPLHF.

This chain joins TRBV9 and TRBJ1-2, with 7 bases lining up with TRBD1. The germline gives CDR1 SGDLS, CDR2 YYNGEE. The CDR3 loop spans 12 amino acids. The junction had 4 bases not matched to a gene; V was cut back by 4 bases and J by 7 bases. The CDR3 here is CASSPNRGGYTF. Written as DNA, the CDR3 is TGTGCCAGCAGCCCGAACAGGGGTGGCTACACCTTC.

This chain connects TRBV6-6 to TRBJ1-5; possibly TRBD1 for D (6 bases). CDR3 length: 15 amino acids. V was trimmed by 6 bases and J by 4 bases, leaving 16 bases between them. Germline V lookup: CDR1 MNHNY, CDR2 SVGAGI (reference sequence). CDR3 bases: TGTGCCAGCAGAACCCCGAATACAGGGAATCAGCCCCAGCATTTT. Its protein product is CASRTPNTGNQPQHF.

The chain carries TRBV30 and TRBJ1-3; D possibly corresponds to TRBD1 (5 bases). CDR3 length equals 15 residues. V lost 1 base and J lost 0, with 10 bases in between. Per the germline V gene, CDR1 is GTSNPN and CDR2 is SVGIG (reference sequence). CDR3 in amino acids: CAWSGQRFSGNTIYF. In nucleotides, the CDR3 is TGTGCCTGGAGTGGACAGCGATTCTCTGGAAACACCATATATTTT. Together with reference TRBV30 and TRBJ1-3, the CDR3 gives the full variable domain: SQTIHQWPATLVQPVGSPLSLECTVEGTSNPNLYWYRQAAGRGLQLLFYSVGIGQISSEVPQNLSASRPQDRQFILSSKKLLLSDSGFYLCAWSGQRFSGNTIYFGEGSWLTVV.

J is TRBJ2-6 and V is TRBV21-1; the table names TRBD1, a call not compared with the DNA. TRBV21-1 is termed a pseudogene. This CDR3 contains 18 residues. In DNA, the CDR3 is TGTGCCAGCAGCCGCCCGGACAGGGCAAGCTCTGGGGCCAACGTCCTGACTTTC. Residues: CASSRPDRASSGANVLTF.

This chain uses TRBV10-2 with TRBJ1-1, with 8 bases fitting TRBD1. Looked up from germline, CDR1 is WSHSY and CDR2 is SAAADI. V trimming: 6 bases; J trimming: 5 bases; junction bases outside the gene matches: 8. The CDR3 loop spans 14 amino acids. Written as DNA, the CDR3 is TGCGCCAGCAGCGGACAGGGTTGGGGAACTGAAGCTTTCTTT. This translates into CASSGQGWGTEAFF.

The CDR3 region is CATSLDLAQGVGRNYGYTF. The DNA for the CDR3 is TGTGCCACCAGCCTGGACCTCGCACAGGGGGTAGGCCGTAACTATGGCTACACCTTC. The rearrangement links TRBV15 to TRBJ1-2; 8 positions agree with TRBD1. The CDR3 spans 19 residues. Unmatched junction bases numbered 18, after V lost 5 bases and J lost 1 base. Germline V gene sequence: CDR1 LNHNV, CDR2 YYDKDF (reference sequence).

This sequence joins TRBV30 and TRBJ1-4; a possible D gene is TRBD1 (6 bases). V gave up 6 bases and J gave up 8 bases, with 16 bases separating them. This CDR3 has 13 residues. Germline lookup yields CDR1 GTSNPN and CDR2 SVGIG (reference sequence). The CDR3 region is CACSHRVNEKLFF. The CDR3 nucleotides read TGTGCCTGCAGCCACAGGGTAAACGAAAAACTGTTTTTT.

This chain links TRBV7-2 with TRBJ1-6; D ambiguous. The germline V and J ends were trimmed by 4 bases and 10 bases, with 11 bases remaining between them. CDR1 is SGHTA and CDR2 is FQGNSA in the germline V gene. There are 13 residues in the CDR3. The CDR3 region is CASSSREWSPLHF. The CDR3 DNA reads as TGTGCCAGCAGCTCCCGGGAGTGGTCACCCCTCCACTTT.

This clone turned up a few times. This chain joins TRBV7-6 and TRBJ2-1, with 8 bases matching TRBD2. The CDR3 contains 16 residues. The V gene's germline CDR1 is SGHVS and CDR2 FNYEAQ. Trimming cost V 1 base and J 9 bases; bases outside gene matches: 11. This CDR3 reads CASSLGGSGGQGEQFF. The CDR3 DNA is TGTGCCAGCAGCTTAGGAGGATCGGGAGGGCAGGGTGAGCAGTTCTTC.

The V and J genes are TRBV5-5 and TRBJ1-5; D might be TRBD1 (5 bases). The CDR3 runs to 16 residues. Deletions cut 0 bases from V and 4 bases from J, with 14 bases between. Germline CDR1 is SGHKS and CDR2 is YYEKEE (reference sequence). The DNA of the CDR3 is TGTGCCAGCAGCTTGGGGCAGGGCGCGCCTAATCAGCCCCAGCATTTT. Translated, it gives CASSLGQGAPNQPQHF.